This TCR beta chain was observed in a study of early T cells in non-severe SARS-CoV-2 infection. As for the study in general: Sequencing targeted bulk RNA from unsorted whole blood, leaving chains unpaired.

This clonotype was seen many times. Its antigen remains unknown. Attached unique molecular identifiers marked individual cDNA molecules. TCRdb itself ran the 5' RACE reads through MiXCR, one entry per CDR3 protein. The table records some 30,000 distinct CDR3 sequences, approximately 5.3% of them present only once. The trim removed 3 bases at V and 2 bases at J, leaving 6 bases unmatched. The germline V gene has CDR1 ENHRY and CDR2 SYGVKD. CDR3 length: 16 residues. Study-level results: Private and CD4 specificities were missed by VDJdb matching, skewed to anti-spike CD8.

This chain links TRBV10-3 with TRBJ2-7; TRBD2 agrees at 11 bases. This sequence originates from an adult who was a healthcare worker with PCR-confirmed SARS-CoV-2 infection or an uninfected control (not recorded which). The sample was whole blood. The CDR3 reads CAISELAGDLAYEQYF. In nucleotides, the CDR3 is TGTGCCATCAGTGAACTAGCGGGGGATCTAGCCTACGAGCAGTACTTC.